This T cell receptor (beta chain) was sequenced during a study of beta chain features in type 1 diabetes. Study summary: All samples yielded roughly 100 million examined sorted cells. Broader study findings: In all four CD4+ subsets, TCRB CDR3 length was significantly, moderately reduced in type 1 diabetes. Within patients, naive, central memory and Treg TCRB repertoires seemed more similar than within healthy donors.

V lost 3 bases to trimming and J lost 3 bases, with 8 bases between them. The germline V gene has CDR1 SGHAT and CDR2 FQNNGV. The CDR3 consists of 13 residues. This clone appeared a few times. Its antigen is not identified. Expressed TCRB transcripts were sequenced because the entire RNA isolate underwent reverse transcription. Mean read depth for naive, central memory and regulatory T cell samples was 3 million to 4.5 million reads. Clones were read by immunoSEQ multiplex PCR, and TCRdb kept only the in-frame ones, dropping some. The sample lists 160,000 or so clones, 6.5% to 10% occurring once. Markers CD45RO/CCR7/CD25/CD127/CD95/CD27 served to sort CD4+ naive, central memory, regulatory and stem cell-like memory cells.

The rearrangement joins TRBV11-2 to TRBJ1-2; D is uncertain. The sample comprised central memory CD4+ T cells from blood. The clonotype was recovered from a woman aged 18-29 years with type 1 diabetes. CDR3 bases: TGTGCCAGCAGCTTTTATACACACTATGGCTACACCTTC. Its protein product is CASSFYTHYGYTF.